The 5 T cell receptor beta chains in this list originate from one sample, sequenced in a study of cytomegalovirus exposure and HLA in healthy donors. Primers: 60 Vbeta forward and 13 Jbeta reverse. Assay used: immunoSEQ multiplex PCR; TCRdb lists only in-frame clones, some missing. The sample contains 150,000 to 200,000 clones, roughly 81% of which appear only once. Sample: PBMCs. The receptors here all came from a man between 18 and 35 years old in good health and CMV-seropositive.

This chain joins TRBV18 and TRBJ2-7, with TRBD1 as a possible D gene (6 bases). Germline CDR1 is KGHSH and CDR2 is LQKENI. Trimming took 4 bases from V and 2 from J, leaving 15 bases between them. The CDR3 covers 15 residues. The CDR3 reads CASSRRDTRTYEQYF. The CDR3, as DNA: TGTGCCAGCTCACGCCGGGACACTCGAACCTACGAGCAGTACTTC. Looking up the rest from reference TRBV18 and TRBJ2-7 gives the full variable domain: NAGVMQNPRHLVRRRGQEARLRCSPMKGHSHVYWYRQLPEEGLKFMVYLQKENIIDESGMPKERFSAEFPKEGPSILRIQQVVRGDSAAYFCASSRRDTRTYEQYFGPGTRLTVT.

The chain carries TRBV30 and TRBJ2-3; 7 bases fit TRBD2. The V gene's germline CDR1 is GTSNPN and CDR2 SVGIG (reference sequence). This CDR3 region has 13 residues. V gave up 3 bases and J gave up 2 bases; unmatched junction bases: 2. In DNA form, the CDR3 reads TGTGCCTGGAGGCGGGAGTACACAGATACGCAGTATTTT. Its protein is CAWRREYTDTQYF.

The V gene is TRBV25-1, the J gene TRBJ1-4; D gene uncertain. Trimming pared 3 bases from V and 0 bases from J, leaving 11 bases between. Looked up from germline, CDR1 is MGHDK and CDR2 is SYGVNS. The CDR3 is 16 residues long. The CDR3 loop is CASSEYGKATNEKLFF. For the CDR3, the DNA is TGTGCCAGCAGTGAGTACGGGAAGGCAACTAATGAAAAACTGTTTTTT.

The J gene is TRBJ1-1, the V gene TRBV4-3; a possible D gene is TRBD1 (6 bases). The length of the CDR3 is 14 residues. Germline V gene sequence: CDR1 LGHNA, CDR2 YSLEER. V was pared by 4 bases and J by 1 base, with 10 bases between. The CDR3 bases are TGCGCCAGCAGCCCTCGGGGGGCGAACACTGAAGCTTTCTTT. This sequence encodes CASSPRGANTEAFF.

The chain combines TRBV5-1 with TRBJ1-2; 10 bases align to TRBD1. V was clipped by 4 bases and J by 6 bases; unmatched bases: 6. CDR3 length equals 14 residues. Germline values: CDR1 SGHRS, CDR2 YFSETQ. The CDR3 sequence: CASSPGQGLDGYTF. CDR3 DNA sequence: TGCGCCAGCAGCCCGGGACAGGGGCTTGATGGCTACACCTTC.